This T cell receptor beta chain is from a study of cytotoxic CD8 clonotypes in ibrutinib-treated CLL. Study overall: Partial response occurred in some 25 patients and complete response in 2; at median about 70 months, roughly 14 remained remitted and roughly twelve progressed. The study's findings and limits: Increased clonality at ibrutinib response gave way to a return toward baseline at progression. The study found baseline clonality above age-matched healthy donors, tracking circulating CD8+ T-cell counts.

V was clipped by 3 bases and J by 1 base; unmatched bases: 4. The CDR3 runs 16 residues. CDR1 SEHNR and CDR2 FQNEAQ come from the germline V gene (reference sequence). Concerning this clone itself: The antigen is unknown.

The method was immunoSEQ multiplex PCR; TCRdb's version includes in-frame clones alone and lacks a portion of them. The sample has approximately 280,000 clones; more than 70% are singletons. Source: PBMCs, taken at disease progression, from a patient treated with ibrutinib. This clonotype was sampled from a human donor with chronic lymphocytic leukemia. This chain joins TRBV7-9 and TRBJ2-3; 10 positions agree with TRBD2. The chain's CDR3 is CASSFELAGGTDTQYF. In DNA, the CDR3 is TGTGCCAGCAGCTTTGAGCTAGCGGGGGGCACAGATACGCAGTATTTT.